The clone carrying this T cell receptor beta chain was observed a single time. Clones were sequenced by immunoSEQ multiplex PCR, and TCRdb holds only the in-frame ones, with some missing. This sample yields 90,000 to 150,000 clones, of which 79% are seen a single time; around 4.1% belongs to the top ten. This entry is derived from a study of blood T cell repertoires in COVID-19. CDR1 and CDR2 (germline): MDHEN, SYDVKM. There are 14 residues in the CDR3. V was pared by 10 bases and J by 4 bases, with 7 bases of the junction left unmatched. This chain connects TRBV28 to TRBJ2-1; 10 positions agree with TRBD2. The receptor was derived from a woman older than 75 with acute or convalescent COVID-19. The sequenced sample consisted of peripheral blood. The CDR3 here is CAIQRGGLYNEQFF. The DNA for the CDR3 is TGTGCCATCCAGCGGGGGGGCCTTTACAATGAGCAGTTCTTC.